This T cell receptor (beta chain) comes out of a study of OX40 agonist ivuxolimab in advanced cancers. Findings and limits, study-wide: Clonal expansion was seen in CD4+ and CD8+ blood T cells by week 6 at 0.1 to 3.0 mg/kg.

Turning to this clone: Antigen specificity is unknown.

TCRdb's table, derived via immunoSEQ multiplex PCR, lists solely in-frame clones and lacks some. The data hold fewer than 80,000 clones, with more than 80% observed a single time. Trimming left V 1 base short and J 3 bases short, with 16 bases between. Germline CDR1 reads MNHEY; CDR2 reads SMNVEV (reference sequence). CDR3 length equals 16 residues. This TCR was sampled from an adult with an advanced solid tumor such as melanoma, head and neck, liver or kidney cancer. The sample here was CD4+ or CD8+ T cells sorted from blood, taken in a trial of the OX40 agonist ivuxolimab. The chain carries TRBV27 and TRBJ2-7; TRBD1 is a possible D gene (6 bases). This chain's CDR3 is CASSLLVGQGFYEQYF. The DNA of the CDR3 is TGTGCCAGCAGTTTATTAGTGGGGCAGGGGTTCTACGAGCAGTACTTC.